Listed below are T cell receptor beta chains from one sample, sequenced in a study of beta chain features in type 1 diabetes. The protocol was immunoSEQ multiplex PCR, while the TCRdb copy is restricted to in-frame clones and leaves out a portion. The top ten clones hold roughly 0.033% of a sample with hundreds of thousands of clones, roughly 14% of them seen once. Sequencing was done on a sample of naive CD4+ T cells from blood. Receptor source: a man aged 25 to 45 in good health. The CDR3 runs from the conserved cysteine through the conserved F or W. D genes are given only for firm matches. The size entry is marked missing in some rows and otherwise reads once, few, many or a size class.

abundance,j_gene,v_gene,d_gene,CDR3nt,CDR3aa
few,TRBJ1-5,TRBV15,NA,TGTGCCACCAGCATCAGGGGCTGGCGTCAGCCCCAGCATTTT,CATSIRGWRQPQHF
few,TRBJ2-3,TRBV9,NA,TGTGCCAGCAGCGTAGTCCCAGAGGGGGGAGATACGCAGTATTTT,CASSVVPEGGDTQYF
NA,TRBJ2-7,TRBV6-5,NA,TGTGCCAGCAGTTGGACATCCTACGAGCAGTACTTC,CASSWTSYEQYF
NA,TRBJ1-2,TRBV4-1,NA,TGCGCCAGCAGCCAACAAGGAGCTAACTATGGCTACACCTTC,CASSQQGANYGYTF
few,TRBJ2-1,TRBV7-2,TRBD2,TGTGCCAGCAGCCCGGGACTAGCGGCATACAATGAGCAGTTCTTC,CASSPGLAAYNEQFF
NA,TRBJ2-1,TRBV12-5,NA,TGTGCTAGTGGGGTCTTGGAGCGCACCTACAATGAGCAGTTCTTC,CASGVLERTYNEQFF
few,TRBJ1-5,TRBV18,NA,TGTGCCAGCTCACCACCGGGGGCTCAGCCCCAGCATTTT,CASSPPGAQPQHF
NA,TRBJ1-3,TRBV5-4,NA,TGTGCCAGCAGCTTTGACACCCGAGACACCATATATTTT,CASSFDTRDTIYF
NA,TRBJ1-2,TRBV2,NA,TGTGCCAGCAGTGTCGAGGGCCTCTATGGCTACACCTTC,CASSVEGLYGYTF
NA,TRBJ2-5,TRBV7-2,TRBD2,TGTGCCAGCAGCTTAAGCGGGAGCCGGGAGACCCAGTACTTC,CASSLSGSRETQYF
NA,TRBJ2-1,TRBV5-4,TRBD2,TGTGCCAGCAGCTCTCAACTAGCGGGGGGGCTGGATGAGCAGTTCTTC,CASSSQLAGGLDEQFF
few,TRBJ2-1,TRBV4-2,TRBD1,TGTGCCAGCAGCCCCCGACAGGGGGGGGACAATGAGCAGTTCTTC,CASSPRQGGDNEQFF
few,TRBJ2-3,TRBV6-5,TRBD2,TGTGCCACCATGGGGACTAGTACAGATACGCAGTATTTT,CATMGTSTDTQYF
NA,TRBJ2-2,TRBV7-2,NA,TGTGCCACTACACAGGGCCCCTCTCGGGAAACCGGGGAGCTGTTTTTT,CATTQGPSRETGELFF
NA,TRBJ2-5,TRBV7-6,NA,TGTGCCAGCAGCAGTACAGGACGGGAGACCCAGTACTTC,CASSSTGRETQYF
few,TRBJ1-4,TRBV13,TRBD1,TGTGCCAGCAGCTTCAGGGGGCAGTATGAAAAACTGTTTTTT,CASSFRGQYEKLFF
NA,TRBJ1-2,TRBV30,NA,TGTGCCTGGAGTGGTCAAGGAATGAATGGCTACACCTTC,CAWSGQGMNGYTF
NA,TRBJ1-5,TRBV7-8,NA,TGTGCCAGCAGCTTAGCCAGAATTAGTTTCCCTTTAAGGCAGCCCCAGCATTTT,CASSLARISFPLRQPQHF
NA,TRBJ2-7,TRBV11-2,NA,TGTGCCAGCAGCTCCCTTATCCGGTTCCCCGAGCAGTACTTC,CASSSLIRFPEQYF
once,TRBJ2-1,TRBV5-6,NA,TGTGCCAGCAGCTTGGCCGGGGGCAATGAGCAGTTCTTC,CASSLAGGNEQFF
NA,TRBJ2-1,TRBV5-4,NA,TGTGCCAGCAGCTTTGACAAAACTTCCTACAATGAGCAGTTCTTC,CASSFDKTSYNEQFF
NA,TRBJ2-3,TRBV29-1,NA,TGCAGCGCTCGCCGACCGGGGGCGAGCACAGATACGCAGTATTTT,CSARRPGASTDTQYF
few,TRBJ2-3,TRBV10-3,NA,TGTGCCATCAGTCCGAACGGACAGAGCACAGATACGCAGTATTTT,CAISPNGQSTDTQYF
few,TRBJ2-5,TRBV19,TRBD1,TGTGCCAGTAGACCCCGGAGGACAGGGGTTGAGACCCAGTACTTC,CASRPRRTGVETQYF
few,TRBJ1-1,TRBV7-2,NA,TGTGCCAGCAGCACCGGAGTAACAGGGACGTCTGAAGCTTTCTTT,CASSTGVTGTSEAFF
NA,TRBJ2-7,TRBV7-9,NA,TGTGCCAGTTTTAATACCGTCCAAGGATTTTACGAGCAGTACTTC,CASFNTVQGFYEQYF
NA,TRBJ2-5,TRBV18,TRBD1,TGTGCCAGCTCACAAGGACAGGGGGCTTGGGAGACCCAGTACTTC,CASSQGQGAWETQYF
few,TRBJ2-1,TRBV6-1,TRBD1,TGTGCCAGCATGGGACAGGGCTACAATGAGCAGTTCTTC,CASMGQGYNEQFF
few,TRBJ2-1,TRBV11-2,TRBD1,TGTGCCAGCAGAACCCTCGGGACAGGGTACAATGAGCAGTTCTTC,CASRTLGTGYNEQFF
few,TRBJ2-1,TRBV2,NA,TGTGCCAGCATGGGCATGGATTACAATGAGCAGTTCTTC,CASMGMDYNEQFF
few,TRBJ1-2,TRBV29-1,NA,TGCAGCGTTGATCTCCAGGGTAGTGGCTACACCTTC,CSVDLQGSGYTF
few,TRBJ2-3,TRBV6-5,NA,TGTGCCAGCAGTTACGGGGTCCTCACAGATACGCAGTATTTT,CASSYGVLTDTQYF
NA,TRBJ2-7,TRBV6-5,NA,TGTGCCAGCAGTTACTCGATGCTTGGCGCACCCTACGAGCAGTACTTC,CASSYSMLGAPYEQYF
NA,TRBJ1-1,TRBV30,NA,TGTGCCTGGAGTGAGACCGGACGGGGTTTCTTT,CAWSETGRGFF
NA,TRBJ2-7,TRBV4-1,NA,TGCGCCAGCAGCCCCCTGGATGTACAGCCCTACTACGAGCAGTACTTC,CASSPLDVQPYYEQYF
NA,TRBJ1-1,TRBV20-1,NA,TGCAGTGCTCCCTTGAACACTGAAGCTTTCTTT,CSAPLNTEAFF
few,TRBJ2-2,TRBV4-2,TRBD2,TGTGCCAGCAGCCATCCGGGGCGGCTAGCGGACACCGGGGAGCTGTTTTTT,CASSHPGRLADTGELFF
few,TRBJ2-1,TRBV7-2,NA,TGTGCCAGCAGCTTAGCGATGGGGGCGGCGCAGTTCTTC,CASSLAMGAAQFF
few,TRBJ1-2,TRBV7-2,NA,TGTGCCAGCAGCTTAGCTTATGACAGTCACTATGGCTACACCTTC,CASSLAYDSHYGYTF
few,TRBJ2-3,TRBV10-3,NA,TGTGCCATCGGGGCCCGGGAAACAGATACGCAGTATTTT,CAIGARETDTQYF
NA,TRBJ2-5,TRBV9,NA,TGTGCCAGCAGCGTTGCCGGTGGCCGTCTAGAGACCCAGTACTTC,CASSVAGGRLETQYF
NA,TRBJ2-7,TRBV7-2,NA,TGTGCCAGCAGCTTAAGACAAAAAGCCACCTACGAGCAGTACTTC,CASSLRQKATYEQYF
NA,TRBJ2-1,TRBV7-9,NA,TGTGCCAGCAGCTTTAGAGAATACAATGAGCAGTTCTTC,CASSFREYNEQFF
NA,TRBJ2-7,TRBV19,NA,TGTGCCACCTCCCTAACCTGGAGCTCCTACGAGCAGTACTTC,CATSLTWSSYEQYF
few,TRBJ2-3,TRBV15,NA,TGTGCCACCAGCAGAGATAAGGGCGGAGCCACAGATACGCAGTATTTT,CATSRDKGGATDTQYF
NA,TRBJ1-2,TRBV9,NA,TGTGCCAGCAGCGCCTCAGGGGCCTATGGCTACACCTTC,CASSASGAYGYTF
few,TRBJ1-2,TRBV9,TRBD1,TGTGCCAGCACCCCGGGACAGAATAACTATGGCTACACCTTC,CASTPGQNNYGYTF
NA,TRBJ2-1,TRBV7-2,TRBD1,TGTGCCAGCAGCGTACAGGGGGCAACCTACAATGAGCAGTTCTTC,CASSVQGATYNEQFF
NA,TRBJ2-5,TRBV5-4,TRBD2,TGTGCCAGCAGCCCTCGGGCGGGGGGGCCAGAAGAGACCCAGTACTTC,CASSPRAGGPEETQYF
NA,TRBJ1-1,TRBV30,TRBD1,TGTGCCTGGAGTCGGACAGGGAACACTGAAGCTTTCTTT,CAWSRTGNTEAFF
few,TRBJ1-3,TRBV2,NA,TGTGCCAGCAGTGAGGGCCGCTCTGGAAACACCATATATTTT,CASSEGRSGNTIYF
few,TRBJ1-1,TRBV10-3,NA,TGTGCCATCCATTCGGACAGAAACACTGAAGCTTTCTTT,CAIHSDRNTEAFF
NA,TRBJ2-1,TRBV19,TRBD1,TGTGCCAGTAGTATCCCGACAGGGGCCGGCAATGAGCAGTTCTTC,CASSIPTGAGNEQFF